The clone carrying this T cell receptor beta chain was seen a handful of times. What it recognizes is unknown. The CDR3 totals 11 residues. Per germline, CDR1 SGHKS and CDR2 YYEKEE (reference sequence). The V end was cut by 2 bases, the J end by 9 bases, with 6 bases between. This entry comes from a study of blood T cells in healthy people across ages. Study conclusions and caveats: With age, beta diversity per million T cells declined roughly linearly, significantly by 30 to 40. It was not known whether donors were CMV positive (a possible confounder of expanded clonotype changes).

Then a second PCR, running roughly 7 to 11 cycles, was carried out with a sample-barcoded 5' primer and a J-beta primer mix. TCRdb called the 5' RACE reads again in MiXCR, with one record for every CDR3 protein. The table includes roughly 800,000 distinct CDR3 sequences, 35% to 40% detected once. PBMCs numbering at least 7 million were isolated per sample. This TCR derives from a man between 18 and 35 years old in good health. The V and J genes are TRBV5-5 and TRBJ2-1, with unresolved D. Input material: blood. For the CDR3, the DNA is TGTGCCAGCAGCTTCCGGAGTGAGCAGTTCTTC. Encoded protein: CASSFRSEQFF.